One and the same sample provided the 5 T cell receptor beta chains below, sequenced in a study of blood T cell repertoires in COVID-19. Measured with immunoSEQ multiplex PCR; TCRdb has only the in-frame clones, and not every one. This sample has more than 150,000 clones, with around 80% found just once. Sequencing used peripheral blood. These receptors were collected from a young man with active or convalescent COVID-19.

There are a few counts of this clone. The CDR3 loop reads CASSLARVGGANVLTF. The CDR3 nucleotides are TGTGCCAGCAGCTTAGCCAGGGTCGGTGGGGCCAACGTCCTGACTTTC. The chain uses TRBV11-2 and TRBJ2-6; D is perhaps TRBD1 (5 bases). CDR1 is SGHAT, CDR2 FQNNGV, per germline. The CDR3 has 16 amino acids. Trimming removed 1 base at V and 3 bases at J, with 10 bases between.

This clone was seen once. This chain uses TRBV7-2 with TRBJ1-5; the D gene is possibly TRBD1 (6 bases). Per germline, CDR1 SGHTA and CDR2 FQGNSA. The CDR3 extends over 13 amino acids. Between the trimmed V and J ends, which lost 5 bases and 7 bases, there was a span of 12 bases. CDR3 protein: CASSTQDRQPQHF. CDR3 in DNA: TGTGCCAGCAGCACTCAAGACAGGCAGCCCCAGCATTTT.

This rearrangement joins TRBV5-1 to TRBJ1-4; 8 nucleotides line up with TRBD1. The CDR3 has 16 amino acids. The V segment lost 4 bases and the J segment 8 bases; nucleotides outside the gene matches: 13. Per the germline V gene, CDR1 is SGHRS and CDR2 is YFSETQ. CDR3 bases: TGCGCCAGCAGCCCTCCTGGGACAGGTTTGCGCGAAAAACTGTTTTTT. Its protein product is CASSPPGTGLREKLFF. The full variable domain, with the rest looked up from reference TRBV5-1 and TRBJ1-4, is KAGVTQTPRYLIKTRGQQVTLSCSPISGHRSVSWYQQTPGQGLQFLFEYFSETQRNKGNFPGRFSGRQFSNSRSEMNVSTLELGDSALYLCASSPPGTGLREKLFFGSGTQLSVL.

The rearrangement links TRBV11-3 to TRBJ1-4; 7 nucleotides align to TRBD1. This CDR3 comprises 15 residues. V lost 2 bases and J lost 4; bases outside the gene matches: 4. Germline lookup yields CDR1 SGHNT and CDR2 YENEEA. CDR3 sequence reads: CASSLTGAGNEKLFF. The CDR3 DNA is TGTGCCAGCAGCTTAACAGGGGCCGGTAATGAAAAACTGTTTTTT.

J is TRBJ1-6 and V is TRBV2, with 7 bases aligning to TRBD1. CDR1 is SNHLY, CDR2 FYNNEI, per germline. CDR3 length: 16 amino acids. With 7 bases clipped from V and 4 bases from J, the junction kept 10 bases outside the gene matches. The DNA for the CDR3 is TGTGCCAGCAAAGGAGGGGGCGGCTTTTATAATTCACCCCTCCACTTT. Encoded protein: CASKGGGGFYNSPLHF.